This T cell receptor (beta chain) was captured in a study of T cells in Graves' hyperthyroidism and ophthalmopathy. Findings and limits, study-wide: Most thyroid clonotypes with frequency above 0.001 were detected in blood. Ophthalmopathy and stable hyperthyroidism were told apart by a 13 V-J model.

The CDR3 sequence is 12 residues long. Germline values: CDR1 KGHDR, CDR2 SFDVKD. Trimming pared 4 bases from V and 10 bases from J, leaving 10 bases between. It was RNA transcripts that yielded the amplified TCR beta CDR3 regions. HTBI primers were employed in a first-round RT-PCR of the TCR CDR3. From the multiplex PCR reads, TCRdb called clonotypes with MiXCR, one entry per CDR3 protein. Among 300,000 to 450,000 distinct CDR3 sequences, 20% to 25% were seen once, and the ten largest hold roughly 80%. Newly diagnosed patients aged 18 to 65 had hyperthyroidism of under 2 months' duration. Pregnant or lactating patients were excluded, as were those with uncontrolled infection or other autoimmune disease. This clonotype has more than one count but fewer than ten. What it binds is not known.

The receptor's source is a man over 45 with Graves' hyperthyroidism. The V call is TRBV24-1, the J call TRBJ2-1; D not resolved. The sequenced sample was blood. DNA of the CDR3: TGTGCCACCAGTGAAACCACCAGGGAGCAGTTCTTC. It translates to CATSETTREQFF.